The 22 T cell receptor beta chains reported below all come from one sample, sequenced in a study of blood T cell repertoires in COVID-19. TCRdb's table, derived via immunoSEQ multiplex PCR, lists solely in-frame clones and lacks some. The table records about 64,000 clones, 70% to 80% of them present only once. Sequenced: peripheral blood. The receptor source for this set is a man of 80 years or more with acute or convalescent COVID-19.

The V gene is TRBV7-3, the J gene TRBJ2-2; TRBD2 matches at 11 bases. Trimming removed 5 bases from V and 0 bases from J; junction bases left unmatched: 5. Germline CDR1 SGHTA, CDR2 FQGTGA. The CDR3 has 17 residues. CDR3 coding DNA: TGTGCCAGCAGCCGTGGGACTAGCGGAGCGAACACCGGGGAGCTGTTTTTT. Protein sequence: CASSRGTSGANTGELFF.

V gene TRBV10-3 combines with J gene TRBJ1-5; 7 nucleotides match TRBD1. CDR1 is ENHRY and CDR2 is SYGVKD in the germline V gene. The CDR3 sequence is 14 residues long. After removal of 3 bases from V and 1 base from J, the junction contained 0 bases not matched to a gene. The CDR3 here is CAISEQGSNQPQHF. CDR3 nucleotide sequence: TGTGCCATCAGTGAACAGGGGAGCAATCAGCCCCAGCATTTT.

V gene TRBV23-1 combines with J gene TRBJ2-1, with TRBD1 matching 9 bases. TRBV23-1 carries the ORF label, with uncertain function. The CDR3 is 15 residues long. The ends lost 8 bases at V and 5 bases at J; junction bases unmatched: 10. CDR3 nucleotides: TGCGCCAGCGGCCGGCGGGACAGGGTGCACAATGAGCAGTTCTTC. It specifies CASGRRDRVHNEQFF.

J is TRBJ2-6 and V is TRBV18; TRBD1 aligns across 11 bases. V shed 2 bases and J 2 bases; nucleotides not matched to a gene: 2. This CDR3 is built from 17 residues. CDR1 is KGHSH, CDR2 LQKENI, per germline. CDR3 sequence reads: CASSPGTGGTGANVLTF. In DNA, the CDR3 is TGTGCCAGCTCACCAGGGACAGGGGGGACTGGGGCCAACGTCCTGACTTTC.

The chain uses TRBV20-1 and TRBJ1-4, with D perhaps TRBD1 (5 bases). Germline CDR1 DFQATT, CDR2 SNEGSKA (reference sequence). V lost 7 bases, J lost 7 bases, and 10 bases lay in between. This CDR3 spans 11 amino acids. DNA of the CDR3: TGCAGTGGTCGGAGGGGTGAAAAACTGTTTTTT. It specifies CSGRRGEKLFF.

The chain carries TRBV5-1 and TRBJ2-3, with 7 bases aligning to TRBD2. V was clipped by 6 bases and J by 1 base; unmatched bases: 5. This CDR3 spans 14 amino acids. Looked up from germline, CDR1 is SGHRS and CDR2 is YFSETQ. DNA for the CDR3: TGCGCCAGCAAGGAGGGGAGGGGCACAGATACGCAGTATTTT. Translated, it gives CASKEGRGTDTQYF.

The rearrangement uses TRBV11-3 and TRBJ1-6; 7 nucleotides align to TRBD1. The CDR3 spans 20 residues. Germline loops: CDR1 SGHNT, CDR2 YENEEA. Trimming removed 0 bases from V and 7 bases from J; junction bases left unmatched: 18. The chain's CDR3 is CASSLDLGQTAGGRNSPLHF. The CDR3 coding sequence is TGTGCCAGCAGCTTAGATTTGGGACAGACTGCAGGAGGCCGGAATTCACCCCTCCACTTT. The whole variable domain, remainder taken from reference TRBV11-3 and TRBJ1-6, is EAGVVQSPRYKIIEKKQPVAFWCNPISGHNTLYWYLQNLGQGPELLIRYENEEAVDDSQLPKDRFSAERLKGVDSTLKIQPAELGDSAVYLCASSLDLGQTAGGRNSPLHFGNGTRLTVT.

The chain recombines TRBV30 with TRBJ2-2; D might be TRBD2 (6 bases). The CDR3 runs 14 residues. In germline, CDR1 is GTSNPN, CDR2 SVGIG (reference sequence). V was clipped by 1 base and J by 4 bases, with 10 bases between them. The chain's CDR3 is CAWSASGRTGELFF. Written as DNA, the CDR3 is TGTGCCTGGAGTGCCAGCGGGCGCACCGGGGAGCTGTTTTTT.

This clone was seen once. The chain carries TRBV3-1 (or the pseudogene TRBV3-2) and TRBJ1-3, with D unresolved. Germline V CDR1 and CDR2: LGHDT, YNNKEL (reference sequence). Trimming cost V 2 bases and J 0 bases, with 8 bases left between them. The CDR3 runs to 15 residues. The CDR3 region has the DNA TGTGCCAGCAGCCAAAGAGGGCCCTCTGGAAACACCATATATTTT. Translation: CASSQRGPSGNTIYF.

V usage is TRBV3-1 (or the pseudogene TRBV3-2) and J usage is TRBJ2-7; D is possibly TRBD1 (6 bases). Trimming shortened V by 4 bases and J by 0 bases, and 16 bases separated the two germline ends. The CDR3 totals 16 residues. From germline, CDR1 is LGHDT and CDR2 YNNKEL (reference sequence). DNA of the CDR3: TGTGCCAGCAGCCCGCGCTGGGACAAGAGCTCCTACGAGCAGTACTTC. Translation gives CASSPRWDKSSYEQYF.

The genes are TRBV6-5 and TRBJ1-2; 9 bases align to TRBD1. Looked up from germline, CDR1 is MNHEY and CDR2 is SVGAGI. The V and J ends lost 6 bases and 7 bases, in that order; junction bases with no gene match: 12. The CDR3 is 15 residues long. Here the CDR3 DNA reads TGTGCCAGCAGACCTCCGGGACAGGGTCTGTCTGGCTACACCTTC. It codes for CASRPPGQGLSGYTF.

V usage is TRBV28 and J usage is TRBJ2-7; possible D gene TRBD1, 6 bases. Trimming took off 4 bases at V and 6 bases at J, with 22 bases between the two ends. Germline CDR1 is MDHEN and CDR2 is SYDVKM. The CDR3 runs to 16 residues. Here the CDR3 reads CASSSPGETLGREQYF. For the CDR3, the DNA is TGTGCCAGCAGTTCCCCAGGGGAGACCCTTGGTCGCGAGCAGTACTTC.

This clone has a single count. This chain connects TRBV9 to TRBJ2-1; D possibly corresponds to TRBD1 (6 bases). Trimming stripped 3 bases from V and 2 bases from J, with 12 bases between. Germline values: CDR1 SGDLS, CDR2 YYNGEE. The CDR3 covers 15 residues. CDR3 in DNA: TGTGCCAGCAGCGCCCTAGGGGGTACCTACAATGAGCAGTTCTTC. Its protein product is CASSALGGTYNEQFF.

J is TRBJ1-5 and V is TRBV27; TRBD1 matches 10 bases. The V gene end was trimmed by 6 bases and the J gene end by 2 bases; junction bases not matched to a gene: 4. The CDR3 runs 15 residues. Germline V gene sequence: CDR1 MNHEY, CDR2 SMNVEV (reference sequence). The CDR3 DNA is TGTGCCAGCAGGGGCGGGACAGGGGGCAATCAGCCCCAGCATTTT. Residues: CASRGGTGGNQPQHF.

The rearrangement uses TRBV19 and TRBJ1-5; D perhaps matches TRBD1 (6 bases). The V end was cut by 7 bases, the J end by 6 bases, with 22 bases between. Per germline, CDR1 LNHDA and CDR2 SQIVND (reference sequence). The CDR3 is 16 residues long. The CDR3 loop is CASTPRVTGPFQPQHF. CDR3 nucleotides: TGTGCCAGTACCCCAAGGGTGACAGGCCCTTTTCAGCCCCAGCATTTT.

The J gene is TRBJ2-1, the V gene TRBV5-8, with 7 bases matching TRBD1. Germline V lookup: CDR1 SGHTS, CDR2 YDEGEE. The J segment lost 6 bases and the V segment lost 10 bases, leaving 10 bases of the junction unmatched. The CDR3 consists of 13 residues. CDR3 nucleotides: TGTGCCGACCTCCGGGACAGATTCAATGAGCAGTTCTTC. This translates into CADLRDRFNEQFF.

The rearrangement joins TRBV6-5 to TRBJ1-2; TRBD1 agrees at 9 bases. The J segment lost 4 bases and the V segment lost 6 bases, leaving 6 bases of the junction unmatched. The germline V gene has CDR1 MNHEY and CDR2 SVGAGI. The length of the CDR3 is 14 residues. The CDR3 loop is CASRGTGWGYGYTF. CDR3 DNA: TGTGCCAGCAGAGGGACAGGGTGGGGCTATGGCTACACCTTC.

The V gene is TRBV7-9, the J gene TRBJ2-2, with D possibly being TRBD1 (6 bases). The CDR3 runs 15 residues. V shed 2 bases and J shed 7 bases, with 14 bases lying between them. Germline V gene lookup returns CDR1 SEHNR and CDR2 FQNEAQ (reference sequence). CDR3: CASSLRGGDFGELFF. The CDR3, as DNA: TGTGCCAGCAGCTTAAGAGGGGGAGACTTCGGGGAGCTGTTTTTT.

This sequence joins TRBV29-1 and TRBJ2-3, with D possibly TRBD1 on 6 matching bases. Germline V lookup: CDR1 SQVTM, CDR2 ANQGSEA. V lost 0 bases and J lost 5, with 12 bases in between. The CDR3 consists of 14 residues. Here the CDR3 DNA reads TGCAGCGTTGAAGATCCGGCAGGGGAAGATACGCAGTATTTT. As protein: CSVEDPAGEDTQYF.

V gene TRBV19 combines with J gene TRBJ1-1; the match to TRBD1 covers 7 bases. Germline-derived CDR1 and CDR2 are LNHDA and SQIVND (reference sequence). This CDR3 spans 15 amino acids. V lost 3 bases, J lost 6 bases, and 10 bases stayed unmatched. The CDR3 sequence is CASSISGTASPEAFF. The CDR3 DNA reads TGTGCCAGTAGTATCTCTGGGACAGCCTCTCCTGAAGCTTTCTTT.

This chain joins TRBV2 and TRBJ2-6; 12 nucleotides line up with TRBD1. The junction had 16 bases not matched to a gene; V was cut back by 9 bases and J by 4 bases. Germline V gene lookup returns CDR1 SNHLY and CDR2 FYNNEI. CDR3 length equals 19 residues. CDR3 nucleotide sequence: TGTGCCAGTCGACGAGAACCGGGACAGGGGGCGAGAGGGGCCAACGTCCTGACTTTC. Encoded protein: CASRREPGQGARGANVLTF.

The chain employs TRBV11-2 and TRBJ2-1, with D hard to call. The CDR3 contains 15 residues. V dropped 1 base and J dropped 0 bases, with 7 bases sitting between them. Germline V gene lookup returns CDR1 SGHAT and CDR2 FQNNGV. The CDR3 region is CASSLGHLSYNEQFF. The CDR3 region has the DNA TGTGCCAGCAGCTTAGGACACCTCTCCTACAATGAGCAGTTCTTC. Looking up the rest from reference TRBV11-2 and TRBJ2-1 gives the full variable domain: EAGVAQSPRYKIIEKRQSVAFWCNPISGHATLYWYQQILGQGPKLLIQFQNNGVVDDSQLPKDRFSAERLKGVDSTLKIQPAKLEDSAVYLCASSLGHLSYNEQFFGPGTRLTVL.